Sequencing of this TCR beta chain was carried out in a study of cytomegalovirus exposure and HLA in healthy donors. V was cut by 4 bases and J by 2 bases, with 13 bases left in between. The CDR3 runs 15 residues. Germline lookup yields CDR1 SGHVS and CDR2 FQNEAQ. Method: immunoSEQ multiplex PCR; TCRdb's copy keeps in-frame clones and lacks some. The repertoire consists of roughly 250,000 clones, with 86% occurring once and the leading ten covering 1% to 1.5%. V and J are TRBV7-8 and TRBJ2-3; the D gene is possibly TRBD1 (5 bases). Material for sequencing was PBMCs. This receptor was identified in a woman between 25 and 40 years old in good health and CMV-seropositive. CDR3 in DNA: TGTGCCAGCAGCTCAACAGGACCAATCACAGATACGCAGTATTTT. This gives the protein CASSSTGPITDTQYF.